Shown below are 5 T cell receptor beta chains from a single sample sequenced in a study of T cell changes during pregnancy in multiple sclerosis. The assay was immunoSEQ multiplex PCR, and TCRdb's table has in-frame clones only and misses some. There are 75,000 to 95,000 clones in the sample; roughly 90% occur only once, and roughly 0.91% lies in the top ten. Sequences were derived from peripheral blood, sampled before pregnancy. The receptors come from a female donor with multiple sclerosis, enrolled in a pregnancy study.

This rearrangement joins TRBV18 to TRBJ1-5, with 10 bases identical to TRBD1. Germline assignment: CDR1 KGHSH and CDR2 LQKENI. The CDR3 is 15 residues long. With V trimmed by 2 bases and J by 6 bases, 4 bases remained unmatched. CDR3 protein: CASSPWDRGSQPQHF. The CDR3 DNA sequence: TGTGCCAGCTCACCATGGGACAGGGGAAGTCAGCCCCAGCATTTT.

The CDR3 DNA reads as TGTGCCAGCAGACAGGGCAGGGACACTGAAGCTTTCTTT. The encoded protein is CASRQGRDTEAFF. V usage is TRBV2 and J usage is TRBJ1-1; tentative D call: TRBD1 (6 bases). V gave up 6 bases and J gave up 3 bases, with 11 bases separating them. Germline CDR1 reads SNHLY; CDR2 reads FYNNEI. This CDR3 is 13 amino acids long.

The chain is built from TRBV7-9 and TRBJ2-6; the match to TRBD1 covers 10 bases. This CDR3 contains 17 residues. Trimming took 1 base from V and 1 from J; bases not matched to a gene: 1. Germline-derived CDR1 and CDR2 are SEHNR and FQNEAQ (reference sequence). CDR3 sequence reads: CASSLGQGASGANVLTF. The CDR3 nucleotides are TGTGCCAGCAGCTTAGGACAGGGGGCTTCTGGGGCCAACGTCCTGACTTTC.

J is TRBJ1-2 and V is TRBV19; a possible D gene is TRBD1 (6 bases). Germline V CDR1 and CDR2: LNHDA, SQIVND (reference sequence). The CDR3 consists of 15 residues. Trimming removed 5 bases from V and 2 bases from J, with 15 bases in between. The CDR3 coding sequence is TGTGCCAGTAGTCCCCTCGACAGGTCGAACTATGGCTACACCTTC. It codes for CASSPLDRSNYGYTF. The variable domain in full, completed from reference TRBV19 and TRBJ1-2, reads DGGITQSPKYLFRKEGQNVTLSCEQNLNHDAMYWYRQDPGQGLRLIYYSQIVNDFQKGDIAEGYSVSREKKESFPLTVTSAQKNPTAFYLCASSPLDRSNYGYTFGSGTRLTVV.

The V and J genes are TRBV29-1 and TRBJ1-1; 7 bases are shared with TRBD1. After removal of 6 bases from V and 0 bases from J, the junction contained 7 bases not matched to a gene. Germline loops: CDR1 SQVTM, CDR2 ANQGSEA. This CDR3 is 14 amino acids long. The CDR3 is CSVGQQGLNTEAFF. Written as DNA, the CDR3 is TGCAGCGTGGGACAACAGGGGCTGAACACTGAAGCTTTCTTT.